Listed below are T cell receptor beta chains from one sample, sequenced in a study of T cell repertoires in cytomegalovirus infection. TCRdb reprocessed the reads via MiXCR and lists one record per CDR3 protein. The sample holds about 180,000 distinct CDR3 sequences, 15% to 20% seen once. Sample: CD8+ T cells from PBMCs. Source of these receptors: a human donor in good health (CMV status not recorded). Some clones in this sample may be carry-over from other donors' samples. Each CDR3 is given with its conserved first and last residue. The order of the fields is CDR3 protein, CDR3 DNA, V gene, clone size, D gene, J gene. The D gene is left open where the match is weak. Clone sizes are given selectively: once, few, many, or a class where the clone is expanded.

CDR3: CSARDLAGGNTGELFF
DNA: TGCAGTGCTAGAGATCTAGCGGGGGGGAACACCGGGGAGCTGTTTTTT
V: TRBV20-1
size: few
D: TRBD2
J: TRBJ2-2

CDR3: CASSLRTSGSTDTQYF
DNA: TGTGCCAGCAGCTTACGAACTAGCGGAAGCACAGATACGCAGTATTTT
V: TRBV6-1
size: -
D: TRBD2
J: TRBJ2-3

CDR3: CASSYLTRDTEAFF
DNA: TGTGCCAGCAGTTACCTTACCCGAGACACTGAAGCTTTCTTT
V: TRBV6-2/TRBV6-3
size: -
D: -
J: TRBJ1-1

CDR3: CASSRPLETQYF
DNA: TGTGCCTCCTCCAGGCCCTTAGAGACCCAGTACTTC
V: TRBV7-9
size: -
D: -
J: TRBJ2-5

CDR3: CASSAGTANSNQPQHF
DNA: TGTGCCAGCAGTGCTGGGACAGCAAATAGCAATCAGCCCCAGCATTTT
V: TRBV28
size: few
D: TRBD1
J: TRBJ1-5

CDR3: CASSFILNEQFF
DNA: TGTGCCAGCAGCTTCATTTTAAATGAGCAGTTCTTC
V: TRBV7-9
size: few
D: -
J: TRBJ2-1

CDR3: CASSLYMGYEQNF
DNA: TGTGCCAGCAGTTTATACATGGGCTACGAGCAGAACTTC
V: TRBV27
size: -
D: -
J: TRBJ2-7

CDR3: CASTWVGVTEAFF
DNA: TGTGCCAGCACCTGGGTGGGGGTAACTGAAGCTTTCTTT
V: TRBV6-1
size: -
D: -
J: TRBJ1-1

CDR3: CASSAGTGINIQYF
DNA: TGTGCCAGCAGCGCAGGGACTGGGATAAACATTCAGTACTTC
V: TRBV9
size: many
D: -
J: TRBJ2-4

CDR3: CASSPPYPTGVDEQYF
DNA: TGTGCCAGCAGTCCCCCCTACCCGACAGGGGTCGACGAGCAGTACTTC
V: TRBV28
size: -
D: TRBD1
J: TRBJ2-7